These T cell receptor beta chains were read from a single sample in a study of T cell responses to AZD1222 COVID-19 vaccine. Libraries were prepared by immunoSEQ multiplex PCR; TCRdb keeps only in-frame clonotypes and omits some of them. The sample comprises 95,000 to 150,000 clones, 75% to 90% of which are singletons, and 3.5% to 5.5% rests with the top ten. Sequenced material: peripheral blood, taken 28 days after the second AZD1222 dose. These receptors came from an adult who received the AZD1222 COVID-19 vaccine. CDR3s include the opening cysteine and the closing phenylalanine or tryptophan. The order of the fields is V gene, J gene, D gene, CDR3 length, clone size, CDR3 protein, CDR3 DNA. D genes are given only for firm matches. Not all rows give a size; the values are once, few, many and, for expanded clones, a class.

TRBV7-9	TRBJ2-4	NA	16	few	CASSAGTYVAKNIQYF	TGTGCCAGCAGCGCCGGGACTTATGTAGCCAAAAACATTCAGTACTTC
TRBV4-1	TRBJ2-3	TRBD2	17	NA	CASSRGPTSGGTDTQYF	TGCGCCAGCAGTCGTGGGCCCACCAGCGGGGGTACAGATACGCAGTATTTT
TRBV4-3	TRBJ2-3	NA	16	once	CASSLDIGGRGDTQYF	TGCGCCAGCAGCCTAGACATCGGGGGACGGGGAGATACGCAGTATTTT
TRBV6-5	TRBJ1-4	NA	15	few	CASSWGGPTGEKLFF	TGTGCCAGCAGCTGGGGGGGGCCAACCGGAGAAAAACTGTTTTTT
TRBV5-1	TRBJ2-2	TRBD1	15	NA	CASSYGTDLTGELFF	TGCGCCAGCAGCTATGGGACAGATTTAACCGGGGAGCTGTTTTTT
TRBV6-5	TRBJ1-2	TRBD1	15	NA	CASSYWREGAFGYTF	TGTGCCAGCAGTTACTGGAGGGAGGGGGCGTTCGGCTACACCTTC
TRBV7-3	TRBJ1-1	TRBD1	17	NA	CASSLRGQGRLNTEAFF	TGTGCCAGCAGCTTAAGGGGACAGGGGCGCCTTAACACTGAAGCTTTCTTT
TRBV3-1/TRBV3-2	TRBJ1-2	NA	14	NA	CASSQEGIPYGYTF	TGTGCCAGCAGCCAAGAGGGGATTCCCTATGGCTACACCTTC
TRBV19	TRBJ1-5	NA	16	NA	CASSVQGGDTVKPQHF	TGTGCCAGTAGTGTCCAGGGAGGGGACACAGTAAAACCCCAGCATTTT
TRBV7-9	TRBJ1-6	NA	15	NA	CASSRGSSYNSPLHF	TGTGCCAGCAGCAGGGGGAGCTCCTATAATTCACCCCTCCACTTT
TRBV6-5	TRBJ2-5	TRBD2	15	once	CASRLTSSGGETQYF	TGTGCCAGCAGGCTGACCTCTAGCGGAGGGGAGACCCAGTACTTC
TRBV14	TRBJ1-3	NA	15	NA	CASSQSGASGNTIYF	TGTGCCAGCAGCCAGTCAGGTGCCTCTGGAAACACCATATATTTT
TRBV6-6	TRBJ1-1	NA	14	NA	CASSYGDKNTEAFF	TGTGCCAGCAGTTACGGGGACAAGAACACTGAAGCTTTCTTT
TRBV6-2/TRBV6-3	TRBJ1-1	NA	14	once	CASSYEGLNTEAFF	TGTGCCAGCAGTTACGAGGGGTTAAACACTGAAGCTTTCTTT
TRBV29-1	TRBJ1-1	NA	12	NA	CSVRGADTEAFF	TGCAGCGTTCGGGGGGCAGACACTGAAGCTTTCTTT
TRBV28	TRBJ2-5	TRBD1	15	NA	CASSLPGQGKETQYF	TGTGCCAGCAGTCTACCGGGACAGGGGAAAGAGACCCAGTACTTC
TRBV21-1	TRBJ1-2	NA	13	NA	CASAQRGDYGYTF	TGTGCCAGCGCTCAGCGGGGGGACTATGGCTACACCTTC
TRBV3-1/TRBV3-2	TRBJ1-1	NA	15	few	CASSQSAGPNTEAFF	TGTGCCAGCAGCCAATCTGCAGGGCCAAACACTGAAGCTTTCTTT
TRBV3-1/TRBV3-2	TRBJ2-3	NA	11	few	CASSALGPRYF	TGTGCCAGCAGCGCCTTGGGTCCTAGGTATTTT
TRBV9	TRBJ2-3	TRBD1	16	NA	CASSGGGVIRTDTQYF	TGTGCCAGCAGCGGAGGGGGCGTTATTAGGACAGATACGCAGTATTTT
TRBV7-8	TRBJ2-3	NA	14	NA	CASRPRRGSDTQYF	TGTGCCAGCAGGCCGCGCCGGGGATCAGATACGCAGTATTTT
TRBV10-3	TRBJ2-1	TRBD2	18	NA	CAISFKTPGLAGYNEQFF	TGTGCCATCAGTTTTAAAACTCCGGGACTAGCGGGCTACAATGAGCAGTTCTTC
TRBV7-9	TRBJ2-2	TRBD1	16	NA	CASSWGQGANTGELFF	TGTGCCAGCAGTTGGGGACAGGGGGCGAACACCGGGGAGCTGTTTTTT
TRBV4-1	TRBJ1-2	TRBD1	15	NA	CASSQGDREFSGYTF	TGCGCCAGCAGCCAAGGAGACAGGGAATTTAGTGGCTACACCTTC
TRBV19	TRBJ2-5	TRBD2	15	NA	CASSPIAGGPETQYF	TGTGCCAGTAGTCCCATAGCGGGGGGGCCCGAGACCCAGTACTTC
TRBV19	TRBJ1-2	TRBD1	14	once	CASSAGQGAGGYTF	TGTGCCAGTAGTGCGGGACAGGGGGCTGGTGGCTACACCTTC
TRBV15	TRBJ1-2	NA	15	few	CATSRDRGDRGGYTF	TGTGCCACCAGCAGAGACAGGGGAGATCGGGGTGGCTACACCTTC
TRBV28	TRBJ1-2	NA	12	few	CASSPGDYGYTF	TGTGCCAGCAGTCCCGGGGACTATGGCTACACCTTC
TRBV6-4	TRBJ1-2	NA	15	NA	CASSDGTRPHGGYTF	TGTGCCAGCAGTGACGGGACAAGGCCCCACGGTGGCTACACCTTC
TRBV27	TRBJ2-1	TRBD1	14	NA	CASRDREYYNEQFF	TGTGCCAGCCGCGACAGGGAGTATTACAATGAGCAGTTCTTC
TRBV30	TRBJ2-5	NA	14	NA	CAWSGGIALETQYF	TGTGCCTGGAGCGGGGGCATAGCGTTAGAGACCCAGTACTTC
TRBV27	TRBJ2-2	NA	14	NA	CASSRSPVTGELFF	TGTGCCAGCAGTAGGAGCCCGGTCACCGGGGAGCTGTTTTTT
TRBV28	TRBJ2-3	NA	14	NA	CASSSRAGTDTQYF	TGTGCCAGCAGTTCCCGAGCGGGCACAGATACGCAGTATTTT
TRBV21-1	TRBJ2-2	NA	17	NA	CASSKALEGGDTGELFF	TGTGCCAGCAGCAAAGCGCTAGAGGGGGGTGACACCGGGGAGCTGTTTTTT
TRBV5-1	TRBJ1-6	NA	15	NA	CASSLEVQTNSPLHF	TGCGCCAGCAGCTTGGAAGTGCAGACTAATTCACCCCTCCACTTT
TRBV3-1/TRBV3-2	TRBJ2-7	TRBD1	16	NA	CASSRRSGRTGAEQYF	TGTGCCAGCAGCCGAAGGTCTGGTAGGACAGGGGCTGAGCAGTACTTC
TRBV6-6	TRBJ2-2	NA	15	NA	CASSYTGRGTGELFF	TGTGCCAGCAGTTACACAGGGAGGGGGACCGGGGAGCTGTTTTTT
TRBV11-2	TRBJ1-2	NA	18	NA	CASSLGYLGQIHYYGYTF	TGTGCCAGCAGCTTAGGGTACCTGGGGCAGATTCACTACTATGGCTACACCTTC
TRBV28	TRBJ1-2	TRBD1	16	NA	CASSSPGTGDRQGYTF	TGTGCCAGCAGTAGCCCCGGGACAGGGGACAGACAGGGCTACACCTTC
TRBV28	TRBJ1-1	NA	14	NA	CASRRTGFWTEAFF	TGTGCCAGCAGGCGAACAGGGTTTTGGACTGAAGCTTTCTTT
TRBV6-5	TRBJ2-3	NA	15	NA	CASINPGDGTDTQYF	TGTGCCAGCATCAACCCCGGGGATGGAACAGATACGCAGTATTTT
TRBV18	TRBJ2-2	NA	13	NA	CASSAGSGGELFF	TGTGCCAGCTCAGCAGGGAGCGGCGGGGAGCTGTTTTTT
TRBV18	TRBJ2-1	TRBD1	14	NA	CASSAGQGVNEQFF	TGTGCCAGCTCAGCGGGACAGGGGGTCAATGAGCAGTTCTTC